Below are 13 T cell receptor beta chains sequenced from a single sample in a study of cytomegalovirus exposure and HLA in healthy donors. The study ran its PCR with 60 Vbeta and 13 Jbeta primers. The method was immunoSEQ multiplex PCR; TCRdb's version includes in-frame clones alone and lacks a portion of them. The sample has about 160,000 clones; over 75% are singletons. Sequencing was performed on PBMCs. The receptors come from a woman aged 45-65 years in good health and CMV-seropositive.

The genes are TRBV12-5 and TRBJ2-5; TRBD2 is a possible D gene (7 bases). Germline V gene lookup returns CDR1 LGHNT and CDR2 FRNRAP. This CDR3 contains 13 residues. Trimming removed 5 bases from V and 7 bases from J, with 14 bases in between. CDR3 in amino acids: CASGLGGAGTQYF. As DNA, the CDR3 is TGTGCTAGTGGTCTAGGGGGGGCCGGGACCCAGTACTTC.

The rearrangement uses TRBV6-1 and TRBJ1-2; D might be TRBD1 (6 bases). The CDR3 length is 13 residues. Deletions cut 3 bases from V and 5 bases from J, with 10 bases between. Germline V gene sequence: CDR1 MNHNS, CDR2 SASEGT. DNA of the CDR3: TGTGCCAGCAGTGACAGGGGCCGGTATGGCTACACCTTC. Its translation is CASSDRGRYGYTF.

A few counts support this clone. The CDR3 region is CASSTDRGAYEQYF. DNA of the CDR3: TGTGCCAGTAGTACCGATCGGGGAGCCTACGAGCAGTACTTC. The chain recombines TRBV19 with TRBJ2-7, with D perhaps TRBD2 (5 bases). CDR1 LNHDA and CDR2 SQIVND come from the germline V gene (reference sequence). V lost 4 bases, J lost 2 bases, and 12 bases lay in between. This CDR3 contains 14 residues.

V usage is TRBV6-5 and J usage is TRBJ1-3; no clear D. Germline V lookup: CDR1 MNHEY, CDR2 SVGAGI. V lost 6 bases and J 3 bases, leaving 12 bases between the germline ends. There are 14 residues in the CDR3. Here the CDR3 reads CASSRTDRGNTIYF. The CDR3 DNA reads as TGTGCCAGCAGCCGAACAGACCGTGGAAACACCATATATTTT.

The V call is TRBV5-6, the J call TRBJ1-1; D is possibly TRBD1 (6 bases). The germline V and J ends were trimmed by 3 bases and 3 bases, with 15 bases remaining between them. This CDR3 has 15 amino acids. Germline values: CDR1 SGHDT, CDR2 YYEEEE. Written as DNA, the CDR3 is TGTGCCAGCAGCTCCGTACAGGGAGTGTACACTGAAGCTTTCTTT. Translating gives CASSSVQGVYTEAFF. The variable domain in full, with the rest retrieved from reference TRBV5-6 and TRBJ1-1, is DAGVTQSPTHLIKTRGQQVTLRCSPKSGHDTVSWYQQALGQGPQFIFQYYEEEERQRGNFPDRFSGHQFPNYSSELNVNALLLGDSALYLCASSSVQGVYTEAFFGQGTRLTVV.

The genes are TRBV6-5 and TRBJ2-2, with 7 bases aligning to TRBD1. V lost 0 bases and J lost 2; bases outside the gene matches: 3. CDR3 length: 16 amino acids. Germline V gene lookup returns CDR1 MNHEY and CDR2 SVGAGI. Here the CDR3 DNA reads TGTGCCAGCAGTTACTCGACAGGGTCCAACACCGGGGAGCTGTTTTTT. As protein: CASSYSTGSNTGELFF.

The V call is TRBV29-1, the J call TRBJ2-3, with 10 bases matching TRBD1. The CDR3 length is 14 residues. CDR1 and CDR2 (germline): SQVTM, ANQGSEA. Germline trimming cut 6 bases from V and 2 bases from J; bases unmatched to any gene: 5. This CDR3 is CSVLDRGPTDTQYF. CDR3 in DNA: TGCAGCGTCCTCGACAGGGGGCCCACAGATACGCAGTATTTT.

The genes are TRBV10-2 and TRBJ2-7; D is ambiguous. V lost 5 bases to trimming and J lost 1 base, with 9 bases between them. CDR1 WSHSY and CDR2 SAAADI come from the germline V gene. The CDR3 length is 13 residues. CDR3 in DNA: TGCGCCAGCAGTTCGACGGGTTCCTACGAGCAGTACTTC. Translating gives CASSSTGSYEQYF.

The rearrangement uses TRBV28 and TRBJ1-1; TRBD1 matches 7 bases. V was pared by 1 base and J by 4 bases, with 3 bases of the junction left unmatched. This CDR3 spans 14 amino acids. Germline V CDR1 and CDR2: MDHEN, SYDVKM. The CDR3 coding sequence is TGTGCCAGCAGTTTATTTGCAGGGGGCACTGAAGCTTTCTTT. It yields the protein CASSLFAGGTEAFF.

The gene calls are TRBV10-3 and TRBJ1-2; 11 bases line up with TRBD1. The CDR3 spans 15 residues. Germline trimming cut 6 bases from V and 1 base from J; bases unmatched to any gene: 4. Germline CDR1 is ENHRY and CDR2 is SYGVKD. CDR3 sequence: CAIRGQGEDNYGYTF. CDR3 in DNA: TGTGCCATCAGGGGACAGGGGGAAGATAACTATGGCTACACCTTC.

The chain recombines TRBV19 with TRBJ2-2, with 9 bases fitting TRBD1. The CDR3 totals 15 residues. V trimming: 3 bases; J trimming: 6 bases; junction bases outside the gene matches: 5. Germline V gene lookup returns CDR1 LNHDA and CDR2 SQIVND (reference sequence). This CDR3 reads CASSMGDRVSGELFF. The DNA of the CDR3 is TGTGCCAGTAGTATGGGGGACAGGGTTTCCGGGGAGCTGTTTTTT.

This clone is a singleton in its sample. This chain joins TRBV4-2 and TRBJ2-5; 9 bases fit TRBD1. Germline CDR1 LGHNA, CDR2 YNFKEQ. V was pared by 1 base and J by 2 bases, with 8 bases of the junction left unmatched. The length of the CDR3 is 17 residues. The DNA of the CDR3 is TGTGCCAGCAGCCAAGCCTCGGGACAGGGAGTTCAAGAGACCCAGTACTTC. This encodes CASSQASGQGVQETQYF.

This chain joins TRBV5-1 and TRBJ2-3, with 10 nucleotides matching TRBD2. The J segment lost 0 bases and the V segment lost 5 bases, leaving 15 bases of the junction unmatched. CDR1 is SGHRS and CDR2 is YFSETQ in the germline V gene. The length of the CDR3 is 19 residues. This CDR3 is CASRTGALAGAWSTDTQYF. The CDR3 DNA sequence: TGCGCCAGCAGGACGGGAGCGCTAGCGGGGGCCTGGAGCACAGATACGCAGTATTTT. Supplemented by reference TRBV5-1 and TRBJ2-3, the full variable domain reads KAGVTQTPRYLIKTRGQQVTLSCSPISGHRSVSWYQQTPGQGLQFLFEYFSETQRNKGNFPGRFSGRQFSNSRSEMNVSTLELGDSALYLCASRTGALAGAWSTDTQYFGPGTRLTVL.